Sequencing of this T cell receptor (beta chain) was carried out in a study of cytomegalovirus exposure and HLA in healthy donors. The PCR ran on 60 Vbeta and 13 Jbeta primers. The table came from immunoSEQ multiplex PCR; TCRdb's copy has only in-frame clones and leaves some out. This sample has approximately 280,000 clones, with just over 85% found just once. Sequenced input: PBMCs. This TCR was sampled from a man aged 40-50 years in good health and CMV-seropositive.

CDR3 DNA sequence: TGCGCCAGCAGCCCAGGGACAGGGACCTATGGCTACACCTTC. Its protein product is CASSPGTGTYGYTF. The rearrangement links TRBV4-3 to TRBJ1-2; TRBD1 agrees at 9 bases. CDR1 LGHNA and CDR2 YSLEER come from the germline V gene. V lost 4 bases to trimming and J lost 4 bases; unmatched junction nucleotides: 4. CDR3 length: 14 residues.